Following are 15 T cell receptor beta chains from one sample sequenced in a study of blood T cell repertoires in COVID-19. Profiled with immunoSEQ multiplex PCR; TCRdb holds only in-frame clones, not every one. This sample has about 240,000 clones, with around nine tenths found just once. The sequencing sample was made of PBMCs or T cells enriched from blood (not recorded which). The receptors here all came from a young woman who had recovered from COVID-19.

This rearrangement joins TRBV6-5 to TRBJ1-5; D remains ambiguous. Trimming took 6 bases from V and 4 from J, leaving 7 bases between them. The CDR3 runs to 12 residues. CDR1 MNHEY and CDR2 SVGAGI come from the germline V gene. CDR3 nucleotide sequence: TGTGCCAGCAGAACGGGGAATCAGCCCCAGCATTTT. Translation: CASRTGNQPQHF.

The chain is built from TRBV12-5 and TRBJ1-1; weak D call: TRBD1 (5 bases). Germline CDR1 is LGHNT and CDR2 is FRNRAP. This CDR3 has 13 residues. The V gene lost 5 bases and the J gene lost 1 base, with 8 bases spanning the gap. For the CDR3, the DNA is TGTGCTAGTGGTGGGGACTCGAACACTGAAGCTTTCTTT. Translating it yields CASGGDSNTEAFF.

The rearrangement uses TRBV3-1 (or the pseudogene TRBV3-2) and TRBJ1-1; a possible D gene is TRBD1 (6 bases). The CDR3 is 14 residues long. Germline assignment: CDR1 LGHDT and CDR2 YNNKEL (reference sequence). The V gene lost 4 bases and the J gene lost 3 bases, with 12 bases spanning the gap. The CDR3 DNA reads as TGTGCCAGCAGCCTACAGGGTAGGGACACTGAAGCTTTCTTT. This gives the protein CASSLQGRDTEAFF.

The CDR3 nucleotides read TGTGCCAGCAGCTTATGGGGGGACGGAGGAACTGAAGCTTTCTTT. Translated, it gives CASSLWGDGGTEAFF. The chain employs TRBV7-3 and TRBJ1-1; D is perhaps TRBD1 (5 bases). There are 15 residues in the CDR3. Trimming pared 2 bases from V and 5 bases from J, leaving 15 bases between. Per the germline V gene, CDR1 is SGHTA and CDR2 is FQGTGA.

This rearrangement joins TRBV28 to TRBJ2-3; 11 bases line up with TRBD2. Germline CDR1 is MDHEN and CDR2 is SYDVKM. The CDR3 sequence is 17 residues long. V trimming: 5 bases; J trimming: 0 bases; junction bases outside the gene matches: 7. The CDR3 reads CASSSLGLADSTDTQYF. CDR3 DNA: TGTGCCAGCAGTAGCCTGGGACTAGCGGATAGCACAGATACGCAGTATTTT.

V gene TRBV2 combines with J gene TRBJ1-2; D is unresolved. The CDR3 is 13 residues long. The germline CDR1 and CDR2 sequences are SNHLY and FYNNEI. Trimming pared 0 bases from V and 4 bases from J, leaving 6 bases between. CDR3 region: CASSEAGGYGYTF. The DNA for the CDR3 is TGTGCCAGCAGTGAAGCTGGAGGCTATGGCTACACCTTC.

In this sample, this clone turned up once. The chain has TRBV19 and TRBJ2-3; 7 bases align to TRBD1. This CDR3 comprises 15 residues. The junction had 4 bases not matched to a gene; V was cut back by 4 bases and J by 0 bases. Germline CDR1 is LNHDA and CDR2 is SQIVND (reference sequence). CDR3 amino acids: CASSTTGASTDTQYF. CDR3 in DNA: TGTGCCAGTAGTACCACAGGGGCTAGCACAGATACGCAGTATTTT.

The V gene is TRBV9, the J gene TRBJ1-2; D remains ambiguous. Trimming left V 1 base short and J 4 bases short, with 17 bases between. CDR3 size: 16 residues. The V gene's germline CDR1 is SGDLS and CDR2 YYNGEE. CDR3 DNA sequence: TGTGCCAGCAGCGTACTCACTATGTCGAACCTCTATGGCTACACCTTC. It yields the protein CASSVLTMSNLYGYTF.

This clone turned up a few times. J is TRBJ1-4 and V is TRBV28, with 7 bases that match TRBD1. The CDR3 has 14 residues. Germline V gene lookup returns CDR1 MDHEN and CDR2 SYDVKM. With 7 bases clipped from V and 5 bases from J, the junction kept 7 bases outside the gene matches. The CDR3 is CASNTGALNEKLFF. The CDR3 region has the DNA TGTGCCAGCAACACAGGGGCCTTAAATGAAAAACTGTTTTTT.

About this clone itself: The DNA is omitted, as the CDR3 cannot be located on it reliably, and the CDR3 follows TCRdb's listing. The rearrangement links TRBV28 to TRBJ1-2; TRBD1, the D gene given by the table, was not confirmed from the DNA. The CDR3 region is 12 residues in length, termini included. Germline CDR1 reads MDHEN; CDR2 reads SYDVKM. The chain's CDR3 is CASSLVGAGNTF.

The chain carries TRBV6-2 or TRBV6-3 and TRBJ2-7; TRBD1 is a possible D gene (6 bases). The CDR3 covers 15 residues. In germline, CDR1 is MNHEY, CDR2 SVGEGT. Trimming stripped 5 bases from V and 4 bases from J, with 18 bases between. CDR3: CASSNTQGVGYEQYF. Here the CDR3 DNA reads TGTGCCAGCAGTAACACACAGGGCGTGGGATACGAGCAGTACTTC.

The chain combines TRBV28 with TRBJ2-6; TRBD2 matches 10 bases. Germline V lookup: CDR1 MDHEN, CDR2 SYDVKM. The CDR3 spans 18 residues. V lost 7 bases, J lost 4 bases, and 13 bases stayed unmatched. The CDR3 DNA is TGTGCCAGCACGCGACTAAGCGGGAGGGGGTTAGGGGCCAACGTCCTGACTTTC. The encoded protein is CASTRLSGRGLGANVLTF.

The V and J genes are TRBV25-1 and TRBJ1-2; TRBD1 aligns across 7 bases. This CDR3 is built from 14 residues. V lost 5 bases and J lost 5; bases outside the gene matches: 8. Germline V gene sequence: CDR1 MGHDK, CDR2 SYGVNS. CDR3 nucleotides: TGTGCCAGCAGTCAGGGACAGCCTTCTTATGGCTACACCTTC. It is translated as CASSQGQPSYGYTF.

CDR3 DNA sequence: TGTGCCAGCAGCTTAGGAGGGCAGGTCTATGGCTACACCTTC. This sequence encodes CASSLGGQVYGYTF. V is TRBV7-2 and J is TRBJ1-2; D unresolved. The germline gives CDR1 SGHTA, CDR2 FQGNSA. The CDR3 totals 14 residues. V lost 1 base, J lost 4 bases, and 10 bases lay in between. Combining the CDR3 with reference TRBV7-2 and TRBJ1-2 gives the whole variable domain GAGVSQSPSNKVTEKGKDVELRCDPISGHTALYWYRQSLGQGLEFLIYFQGNSAPDKSGLPSDRFSAERTGGSVSTLTIQRTQQEDSAVYLCASSLGGQVYGYTFGSGTRLTVV.

The chain couples TRBV29-1 to TRBJ2-1; TRBD1 is a possible D gene (6 bases). V was trimmed by 5 bases and J by 4 bases, leaving 9 bases between them. Germline CDR1 reads SQVTM; CDR2 reads ANQGSEA. The CDR3 runs 12 residues. CDR3 DNA sequence: TGCAGCGTTTCCGACAGGTACAATGAGCAGTTCTTC. This translates into CSVSDRYNEQFF.